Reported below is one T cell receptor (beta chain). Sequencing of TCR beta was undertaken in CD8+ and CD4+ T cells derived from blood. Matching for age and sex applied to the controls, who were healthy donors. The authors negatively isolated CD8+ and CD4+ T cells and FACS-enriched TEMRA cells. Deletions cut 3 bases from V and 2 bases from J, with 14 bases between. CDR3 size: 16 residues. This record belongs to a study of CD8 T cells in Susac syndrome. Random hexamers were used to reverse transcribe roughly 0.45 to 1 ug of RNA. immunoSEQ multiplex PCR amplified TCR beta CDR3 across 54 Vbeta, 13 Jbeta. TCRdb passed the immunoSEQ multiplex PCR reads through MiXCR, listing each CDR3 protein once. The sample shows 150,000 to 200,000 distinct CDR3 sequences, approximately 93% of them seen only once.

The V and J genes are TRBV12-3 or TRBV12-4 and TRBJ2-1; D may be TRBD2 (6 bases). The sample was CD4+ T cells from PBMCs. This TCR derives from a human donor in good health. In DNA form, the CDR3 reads TGTGCCAGCAGTTTGATTGAGTGGACTACCTACAATGAGCAGTTCTTC. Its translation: CASSLIEWTTYNEQFF.